This entry lists 15 T cell receptor beta chains sequenced from one sample in a study of control samples from healthy donors and cancer patients. The assay was immunoSEQ multiplex PCR, and TCRdb's table has in-frame clones only and misses some. The table shows roughly 59,000 clones, with about 92% occurring only once. The sample was PBMCs. The receptors stem from a man between 35 and 55 years old with colorectal cancer.

The chain carries TRBV2 and TRBJ1-6, with D possibly TRBD1 on 6 matching bases. Looked up from germline, CDR1 is SNHLY and CDR2 is FYNNEI. V dropped 2 bases and J dropped 7 bases, with 9 bases sitting between them. The CDR3 extends over 14 amino acids. The CDR3 here is CASSEFRGNSPLHF. As DNA, the CDR3 is TGTGCCAGCAGTGAATTCAGGGGAAATTCACCCCTCCACTTT.

The chain recombines TRBV7-5 with TRBJ2-4. TRBV7-5 is annotated as a pseudogene. This CDR3 contains 16 residues. CDR3 DNA sequence: TGTGTCAGAAGCTTAGATGGGGGTCCGGGAATTGCGAATCAGTACTTC. Its protein is CVRSLDGGPGIANQYF.

The rearrangement uses TRBV11-3 and TRBJ2-1, with D perhaps matching TRBD2 (6 bases). This CDR3 spans 13 amino acids. The V end was cut by 3 bases, the J end by 8 bases, with 11 bases between. From germline, CDR1 is SGHNT and CDR2 YENEEA. The CDR3 protein is CASSFQGLHEQFF. As DNA, the CDR3 is TGTGCCAGCAGCTTCCAGGGACTCCATGAGCAGTTCTTC.

V usage is TRBV4-1 and J usage is TRBJ1-5; D gene ambiguous. V dropped 2 bases and J dropped 7 bases, with 15 bases sitting between them. The CDR3 is 15 residues long. The germline V gene encodes CDR1 MGHRA and CDR2 YSYEKL. Written as DNA, the CDR3 is TGCGCCAGCAGCCAATTTTCTGGGGATCGGCAGCCCCAGCATTTT. This codes for CASSQFSGDRQPQHF.

The chain joins TRBV7-8 to TRBJ1-2; D is uncertain. Germline CDR1 reads SGHVS; CDR2 reads FQNEAQ. The V gene lost 7 bases and the J gene lost 3 bases, with 18 bases spanning the gap. The CDR3 spans 15 residues. CDR3 sequence: CASTGEGSAHYGYTF. In DNA, the CDR3 is TGTGCCAGCACCGGGGAAGGATCGGCGCACTATGGCTACACCTTC.

This chain joins TRBV2 and TRBJ1-5, with D perhaps TRBD1 (6 bases). The V gene lost 6 bases and the J gene lost 2 bases, with 17 bases spanning the gap. The CDR3 runs to 16 residues. Per germline, CDR1 SNHLY and CDR2 FYNNEI. The CDR3 DNA reads TGTGCCAGCAGAGGGGGAGGGGCTGGGGGCAATCAGCCCCAGCATTTT. It is translated as CASRGGGAGGNQPQHF.

The rearrangement uses TRBV5-6 and TRBJ2-3; 9 nucleotides align to TRBD2. The CDR3 spans 15 residues. The V and J ends lost 4 bases and 2 bases, in that order; junction bases with no gene match: 5. Germline values: CDR1 SGHDT, CDR2 YYEEEE. Here the CDR3 reads CASSQLAGYTDTQYF. The CDR3 DNA reads as TGTGCCAGCAGCCAGCTAGCGGGGTACACAGATACGCAGTATTTT.

The chain is built from TRBV12-5 and TRBJ2-5; D is uncertain. CDR1 and CDR2 (germline): LGHNT, FRNRAP. Trimming took off 6 bases at V and 4 bases at J, with 9 bases between the two ends. The CDR3 consists of 12 residues. CDR3 residues: CASGDPAETQYF. The CDR3 DNA reads as TGTGCTAGTGGGGACCCGGCAGAGACCCAGTACTTC.

The chain is built from TRBV4-3 and TRBJ1-2; D is ambiguous. Trimming removed 0 bases from V and 5 bases from J, with 7 bases in between. From germline, CDR1 is LGHNA and CDR2 YSLEER. The CDR3 extends over 13 amino acids. The CDR3: CASSQDNLYGYTF. CDR3 nucleotides: TGCGCCAGCAGCCAAGACAACCTTTATGGCTACACCTTC.

The V and J genes are TRBV6-5 and TRBJ1-1; D remains unclear. The germline gives CDR1 MNHEY, CDR2 SVGAGI. This CDR3 has 15 amino acids. V was shortened by 0 bases and J by 7 bases, with 15 bases between the two germline ends. CDR3 bases: TGTGCCAGCAGTTACTCGGGCAGCCCTAATCATGAAGCTTTCTTT. Translating it yields CASSYSGSPNHEAFF.

This clone showed up just a few times. The J gene is TRBJ1-1, the V gene TRBV4-1; D unresolved. V was clipped by 4 bases and J by 0 bases, with 6 bases between them. The CDR3 extends over 13 amino acids. Germline CDR1 reads MGHRA; CDR2 reads YSYEKL. Written as DNA, the CDR3 is TGCGCCAGCAGCCTGCAGATGAACACTGAAGCTTTCTTT. Encoded protein: CASSLQMNTEAFF.

The chain links TRBV30 to TRBJ1-2, with D uncertain. Between the trimmed V and J ends, which lost 2 bases and 0 bases, there was a span of 10 bases. Germline CDR1 and CDR2: GTSNPN and SVGIG (reference sequence). This CDR3 is 14 amino acids long. CDR3 protein: CAWSTQRANYGYTF. The DNA for the CDR3 is TGTGCCTGGAGTACTCAGAGGGCTAACTATGGCTACACCTTC.

This chain connects TRBV6-1 to TRBJ1-4; 9 bases fit TRBD1. This CDR3 comprises 18 residues. The germline V gene has CDR1 MNHNS and CDR2 SASEGT. V shed 0 bases and J 5 bases; nucleotides not matched to a gene: 10. CDR3 bases: TGTGCCAGCAGTGAAGCCTTATCCGGGACAGGGTTAAATGAAAAACTGTTTTTT. Amino acids: CASSEALSGTGLNEKLFF.

The chain carries TRBV7-8 and TRBJ1-5; the D gene is possibly TRBD1 (5 bases). The ends were cut back, 3 bases at V and 5 bases at J, with 17 bases in the middle. The CDR3 totals 16 residues. The germline gives CDR1 SGHVS, CDR2 FQNEAQ. In DNA, the CDR3 is TGTGCCAGCAGCTTCGCCCCCCGGGGACCTCATCAGCCCCAGCATTTT. As protein: CASSFAPRGPHQPQHF.

The V call is TRBV20-1, the J call TRBJ1-1; D is perhaps TRBD1 (6 bases). CDR3 size: 14 residues. V was clipped by 3 bases and J by 3 bases, with 14 bases between them. Germline CDR1 and CDR2: DFQATT and SNEGSKA (reference sequence). The CDR3 loop reads CSASAGTLHTEAFF. Written as DNA, the CDR3 is TGCAGTGCTAGTGCCGGGACACTTCACACTGAAGCTTTCTTT.